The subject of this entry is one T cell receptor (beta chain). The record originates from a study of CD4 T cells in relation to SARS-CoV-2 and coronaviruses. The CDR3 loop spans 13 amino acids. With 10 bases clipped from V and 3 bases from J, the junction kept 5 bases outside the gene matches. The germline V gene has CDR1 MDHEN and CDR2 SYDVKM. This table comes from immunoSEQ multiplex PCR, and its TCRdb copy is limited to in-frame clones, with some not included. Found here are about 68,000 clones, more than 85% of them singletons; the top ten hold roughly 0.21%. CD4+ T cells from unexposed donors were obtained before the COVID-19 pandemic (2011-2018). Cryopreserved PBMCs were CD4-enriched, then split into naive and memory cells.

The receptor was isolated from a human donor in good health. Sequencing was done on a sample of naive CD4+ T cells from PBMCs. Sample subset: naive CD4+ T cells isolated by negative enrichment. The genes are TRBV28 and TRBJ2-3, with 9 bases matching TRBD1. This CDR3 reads CATMTGGTDTQYF. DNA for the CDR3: TGTGCCACCATGACAGGGGGTACAGATACGCAGTATTTT.